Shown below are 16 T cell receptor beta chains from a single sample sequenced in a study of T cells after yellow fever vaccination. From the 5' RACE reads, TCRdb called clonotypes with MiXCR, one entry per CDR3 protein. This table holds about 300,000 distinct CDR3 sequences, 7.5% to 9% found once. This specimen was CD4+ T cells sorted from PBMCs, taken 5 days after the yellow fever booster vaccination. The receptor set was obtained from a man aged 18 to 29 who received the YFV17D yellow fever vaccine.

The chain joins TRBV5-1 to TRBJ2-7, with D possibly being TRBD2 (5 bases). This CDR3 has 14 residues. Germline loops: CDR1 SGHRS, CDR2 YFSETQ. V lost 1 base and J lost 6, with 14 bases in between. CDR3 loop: CASSLQDGKGEQYV. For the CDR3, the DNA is TGCGCCAGCAGCTTGCAGGACGGGAAAGGCGAGCAGTACGTC.

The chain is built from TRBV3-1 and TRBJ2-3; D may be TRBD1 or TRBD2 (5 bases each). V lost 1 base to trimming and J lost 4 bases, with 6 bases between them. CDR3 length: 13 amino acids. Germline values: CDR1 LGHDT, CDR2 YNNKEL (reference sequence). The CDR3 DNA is TGTGCCAGCAGCCAAGGGGGGTCAGATACGCAGTATTTT. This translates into CASSQGGSDTQYF.

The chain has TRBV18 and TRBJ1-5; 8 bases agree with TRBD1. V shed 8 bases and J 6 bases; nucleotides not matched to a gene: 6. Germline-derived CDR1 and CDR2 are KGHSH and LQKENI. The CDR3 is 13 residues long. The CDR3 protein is CASAQGGSQPQHF. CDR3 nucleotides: TGTGCCAGCGCACAGGGGGGGAGTCAGCCCCAGCATTTT.

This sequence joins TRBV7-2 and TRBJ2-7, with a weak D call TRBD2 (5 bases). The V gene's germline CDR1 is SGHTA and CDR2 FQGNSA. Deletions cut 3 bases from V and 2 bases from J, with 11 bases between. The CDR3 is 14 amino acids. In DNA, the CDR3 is TGTGCCAGCAGCTTTTCCCCCGGGGCCTACGAGCAGTACTTC. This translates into CASSFSPGAYEQYF.

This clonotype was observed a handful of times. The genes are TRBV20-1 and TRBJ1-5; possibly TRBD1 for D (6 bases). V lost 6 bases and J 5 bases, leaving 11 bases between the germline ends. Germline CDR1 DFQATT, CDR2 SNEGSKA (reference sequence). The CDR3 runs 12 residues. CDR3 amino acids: CSASGTYQPQHF. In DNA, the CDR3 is TGCAGTGCCTCGGGGACATATCAGCCCCAGCATTTT.

CDR3 region: CASSQTTGQNYEQYV. The CDR3, as DNA: TGCGCCAGCAGCCAAACGACGGGACAGAACTACGAGCAGTACGTC. The V and J genes are TRBV4-1 and TRBJ2-7; TRBD1 agrees at 7 bases. CDR1 is MGHRA and CDR2 is YSYEKL in the germline V gene. This CDR3 region has 15 residues. Losses at the gene ends were 2 bases for V and 3 bases for J; bases not matched to a gene: 7.

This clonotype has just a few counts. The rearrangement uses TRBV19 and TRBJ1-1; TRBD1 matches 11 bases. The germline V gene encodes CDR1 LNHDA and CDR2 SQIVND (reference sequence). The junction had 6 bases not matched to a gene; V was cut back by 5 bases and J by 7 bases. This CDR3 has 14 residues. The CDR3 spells CASSAGTGGHEAFF. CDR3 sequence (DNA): TGTGCCAGTAGTGCCGGGACAGGGGGGCATGAAGCTTTCTTT.

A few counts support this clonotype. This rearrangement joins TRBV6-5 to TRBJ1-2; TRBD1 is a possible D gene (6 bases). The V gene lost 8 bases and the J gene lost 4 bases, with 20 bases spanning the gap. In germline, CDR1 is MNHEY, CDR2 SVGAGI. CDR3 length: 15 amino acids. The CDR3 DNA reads TGTGCCAGCGGGCAGCTGGGGGCCGGTGGCTATGGCTACACCTTC. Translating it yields CASGQLGAGGYGYTF.

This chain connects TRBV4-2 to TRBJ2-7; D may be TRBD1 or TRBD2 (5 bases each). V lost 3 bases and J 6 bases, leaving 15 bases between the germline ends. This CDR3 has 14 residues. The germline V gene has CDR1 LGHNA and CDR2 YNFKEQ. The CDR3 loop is CASSQRGARSEQYF. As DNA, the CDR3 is TGTGCCAGCAGCCAGAGGGGAGCGAGGTCCGAGCAGTACTTC.

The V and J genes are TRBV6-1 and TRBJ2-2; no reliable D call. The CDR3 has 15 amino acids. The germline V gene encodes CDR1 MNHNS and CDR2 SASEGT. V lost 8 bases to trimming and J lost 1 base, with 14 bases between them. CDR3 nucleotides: TGTGCCAGCGGGTCCCGGGTCGGGAACACCGGGGAGCTGTTTTTT. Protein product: CASGSRVGNTGELFF.

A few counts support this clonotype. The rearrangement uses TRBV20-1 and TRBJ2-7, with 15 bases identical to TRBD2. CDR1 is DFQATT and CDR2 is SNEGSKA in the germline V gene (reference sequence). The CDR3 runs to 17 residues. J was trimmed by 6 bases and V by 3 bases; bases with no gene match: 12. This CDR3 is CSARRTSGGAFHREQYF. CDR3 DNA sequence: TGCAGTGCTAGGAGGACTAGCGGGGGGGCATTTCATCGCGAGCAGTACTTC.

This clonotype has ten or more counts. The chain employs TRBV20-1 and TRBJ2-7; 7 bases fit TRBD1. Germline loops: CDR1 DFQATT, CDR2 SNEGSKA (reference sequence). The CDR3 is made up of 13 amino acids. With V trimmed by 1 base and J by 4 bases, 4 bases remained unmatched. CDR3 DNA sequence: TGCAGTGCTAGAGCTACAGGGGTTTACGAGCAGTACGTC. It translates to CSARATGVYEQYV.

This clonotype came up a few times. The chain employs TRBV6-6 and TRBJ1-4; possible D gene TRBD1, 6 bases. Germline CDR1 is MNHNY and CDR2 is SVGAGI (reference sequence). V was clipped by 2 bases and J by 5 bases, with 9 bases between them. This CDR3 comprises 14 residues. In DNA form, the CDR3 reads TGTGCCAGCAGTTACGAGGACAGCAATGAAAAACTGTTTTTT. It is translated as CASSYEDSNEKLFF.

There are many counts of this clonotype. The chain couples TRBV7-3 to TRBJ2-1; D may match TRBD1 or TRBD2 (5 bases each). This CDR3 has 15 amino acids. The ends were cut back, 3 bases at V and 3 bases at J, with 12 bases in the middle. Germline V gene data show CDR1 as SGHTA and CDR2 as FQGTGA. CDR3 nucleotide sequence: TGTGCCAGCAGCTTGGGGACGGCCTTCTACAATGAGCAGTTCTTC. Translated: CASSLGTAFYNEQFF.

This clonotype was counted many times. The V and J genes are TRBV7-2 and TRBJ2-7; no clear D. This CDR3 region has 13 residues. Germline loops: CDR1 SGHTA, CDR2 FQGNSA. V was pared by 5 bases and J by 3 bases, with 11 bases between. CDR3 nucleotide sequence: TGTGCCAGCAGCCGCACTGGGCTCTACGAGCAGTACTTC. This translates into CASSRTGLYEQYF.

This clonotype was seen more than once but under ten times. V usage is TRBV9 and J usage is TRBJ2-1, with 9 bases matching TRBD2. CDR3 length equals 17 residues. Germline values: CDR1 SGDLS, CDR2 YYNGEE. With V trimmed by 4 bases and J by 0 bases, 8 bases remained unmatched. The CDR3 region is CASSPSGGLSSYNEQFF. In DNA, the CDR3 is TGTGCCAGCAGCCCGAGCGGGGGGCTGAGCTCCTACAATGAGCAGTTCTTC.